Described below is a single T cell receptor beta chain sequence and its context. Its antigen has not been determined. No quality values exist for individual bases; no much larger clone is one base distant. The CDR3, from cysteine to phenylalanine, totals 14 residues. Only the CDR3 region is kept as DNA, spanning 42 bases read in frame from base 1. CDR1 and CDR2 are read off the germline V gene as SGHRS and YFSETQ. From V the trimming removes 4 bases and from J it removes 6 bases, while the gene matches leave 9 bases of the junction unaccounted for. The CDR3 regions of human TCRbeta chains were analyzed by immunosequencing. For the original study's pipeline: TCRs in the repertoires were matched against a reference library of SARS-CoV-2-specific TCRs that had been generated with the MIRA antigen-specificity platform. Breadth was defined as the fraction of unique TCRs that were SARS-CoV-2-associated, and depth was defined as the fraction of total T cells that were SARS-CoV-2-associated. Using the MIRA data, each spike-specific TCR was mapped to the spike region that the TCR reacts to and placed in a CD4 or CD8 class. Log10-transformed breadth and depth values were compared by one-way ANOVA with Sidak's multiple comparisons tests. TCRdb mirrors the immuneACCESS table, restricted to in-frame sequences. Some clones are absent from its copies; in checked studies, under half trace to an unresolved V gene, and the reason for the others is unknown. The V and J calls and clone size were taken over from that table, and D and trimming were inferred from the DNA. Within this sample are more than 85,000 clones, with 65% to 85% of them counted one time only. The ten largest clonotypes hold 14% of the sample.

The data originate from a study of T cell responses to AZD1222 COVID-19 vaccine (TCRdb year 2021). Regarding the study in general: TCR sequencing was performed for roughly 240 trial participants, of whom 200 to 220 were given two doses of AZD1222 and around 26 were given two doses of MenACWY control vaccine. Trial participants were enrolled by age into subgroups of 18-55, 56-69 and 70-plus years, and 148, 28 and 57 TCR-sequenced participants, respectively, were included in these subgroups.

The time point label of this sample denotes: about 28 days (+/-7) after the second vaccine dose. AZD1222 recipients whose second dose came at about 4 weeks and those whose second dose came at about 12 weeks were combined into one group, since spike-specific TCR depth and breadth did not differ between the two schedules. The vaccinee samples were drawn from two UK trials, COV001 and COV002, one of which was a single-blind randomized controlled phase 2/3 trial testing AZD1222 (ChAdOx1 nCoV-19) in healthy adults. For TCRbeta chain sequencing, PBMC samples from trial participants were taken at day 0 and at day 28 after the second dose. General findings and caveats noted by the study authors: CD4 TCRs associated with the vaccine covered the entire spike protein, and the dominant responses were in regions 160-218 and 743-854. Reportedly, close to half of the unique spike-specific TCRs recognized epitopes lying outside the regions that are mutated in the B.1.351 and B.1.1.7 variants. Conclusions about previously exposed vaccinees are limited, since just 6 or 7 AZD1222 recipients were seropositive for SARS-CoV-2 at baseline. Spike-specific TCR breadth and depth rose significantly after two AZD1222 doses compared with day 0 and with MenACWY recipients. Because no day 14 peak-response samples were available, repertoires were characterized only after the peak T cell response. The 56-69-year group was small, and its depth increase did not reach significance, likely because of low power. Most participants were white British and females outnumbered males, and the authors suggested that clonal diversity may have been underestimated.

Sequences were derived from peripheral blood, sampled 28 days after the second AZD1222 dose. The rearranged segments are TRBV5-1 and TRBJ2-7, with 8 junctional bases fitting TRBD2. The TCR originated in an adult who received the AZD1222 COVID-19 vaccine. The DNA sequence follows: TGCGCCAGCAGCACGGGACTAGAACCTCGCGAGCAGTACTTC. Translated, this gives CASSTGLEPREQYF.